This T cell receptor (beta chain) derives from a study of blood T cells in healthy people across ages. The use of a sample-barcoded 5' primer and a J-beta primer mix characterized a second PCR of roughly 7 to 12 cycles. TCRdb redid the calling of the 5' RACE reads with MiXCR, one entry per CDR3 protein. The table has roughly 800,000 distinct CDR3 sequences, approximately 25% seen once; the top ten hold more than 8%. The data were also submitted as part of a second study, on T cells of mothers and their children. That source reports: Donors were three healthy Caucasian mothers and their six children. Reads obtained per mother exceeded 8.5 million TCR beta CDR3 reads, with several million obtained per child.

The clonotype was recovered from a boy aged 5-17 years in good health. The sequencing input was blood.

The CDR3 reads CASSLFGQVEAFF. In DNA, the CDR3 is TGTGCCAGCAGCTTATTCGGGCAGGTTGAAGCTTTCTTT. The genes are TRBV13 and TRBJ1-1; D uncertain. The CDR3 extends over 13 amino acids. The V and J ends lost 2 bases and 7 bases respectively, with 11 bases between them. Germline CDR1 reads PRHDT; CDR2 reads FYEKMQ (reference sequence).